The subject of this entry is one T cell receptor (beta chain). Its matching antigen is unknown. This entry comes from a study of Ad26.COV2.S vaccination and SARS-CoV-2 variants. The assay was immunoSEQ multiplex PCR, and TCRdb's table has in-frame clones only and misses some. Counted here are around 300,000 clones, about 90% occurring once; the ten biggest clones make up around 5%. The treatment denotes: over 15 received Ad26.COV2.S at low or high dose, single or two shots; about five received placebo; per-sample allocation not given. Specimen acquisition occurred on day 63 following the initial vaccine or placebo injection. Study-wide points: Researchers reported similar non-spike TCR breadth in vaccine and placebo recipients.

Sequencing was performed on peripheral blood, taken in a trial of Ad26.COV2.S vaccine versus placebo. The TCR comes from a person between 18 and 65 years old who received the Ad26.COV2.S COVID-19 vaccine or a placebo.

This CDR3 reads CASSLGGGMNTEAFF. CDR3 in DNA: TGTGCCAGCAGTTTAGGGGGGGGTATGAACACTGAAGCTTTCTTT. The rearrangement uses TRBV27 and TRBJ1-1, with a tentative D call TRBD1 (5 bases). The V gene lost 2 bases and the J gene lost 0 bases, with 10 bases spanning the gap. The CDR3 is made up of 15 amino acids. Germline V gene data show CDR1 as MNHEY and CDR2 as SMNVEV (reference sequence).